This TCR beta chain was documented in a study of blood T cells in healthy people across ages. The CDR3 has 16 amino acids. V was shortened by 0 bases and J by 7 bases, with 17 bases between the two germline ends. CDR1 is SGDLS and CDR2 is YYNGEE in the germline V gene. Sample-barcoded 5' priming and a J-beta primer mix drove a second PCR of about 7 to 11 cycles. MiXCR, run by TCRdb on the 5' RACE reads, gives a single entry per CDR3 protein. This sample has 1.5 million to 2 million distinct CDR3 sequences; about 50% occur once, and the top ten carry approximately 2%. This sequence originates from a middle-aged woman in good health. J is TRBJ1-5 and V is TRBV9; TRBD1 is a possible D gene (6 bases). The specimen was blood. The CDR3 sequence is CASSVGPGGAGQPQHF. For the CDR3, the DNA is TGTGCCAGCAGCGTAGGTCCGGGGGGCGCAGGCCAGCCCCAGCATTTT.